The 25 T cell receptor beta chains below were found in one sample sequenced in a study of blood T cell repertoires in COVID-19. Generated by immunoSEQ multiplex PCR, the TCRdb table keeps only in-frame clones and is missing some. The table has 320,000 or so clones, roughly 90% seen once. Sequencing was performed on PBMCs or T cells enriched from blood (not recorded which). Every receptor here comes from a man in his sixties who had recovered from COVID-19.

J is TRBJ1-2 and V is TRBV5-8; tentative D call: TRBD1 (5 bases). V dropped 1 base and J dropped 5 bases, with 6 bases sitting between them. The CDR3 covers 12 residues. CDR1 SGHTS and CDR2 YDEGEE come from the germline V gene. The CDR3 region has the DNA TGTGCCAGCAGCTTGACAGGATATGGCTACACCTTC. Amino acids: CASSLTGYGYTF.

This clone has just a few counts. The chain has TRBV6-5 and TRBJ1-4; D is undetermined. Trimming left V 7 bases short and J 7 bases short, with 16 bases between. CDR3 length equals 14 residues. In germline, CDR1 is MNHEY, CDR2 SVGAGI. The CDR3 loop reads CASKRVYITEKLFF. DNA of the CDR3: TGTGCCAGCAAACGGGTGTACATAACTGAAAAACTGTTTTTT.

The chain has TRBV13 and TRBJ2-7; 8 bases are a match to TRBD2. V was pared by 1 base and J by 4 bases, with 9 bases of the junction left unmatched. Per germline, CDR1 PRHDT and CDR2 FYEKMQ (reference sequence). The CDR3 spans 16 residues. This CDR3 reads CASSLEAGRAVYEQYF. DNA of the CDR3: TGTGCCAGCAGCTTAGAAGCCGGGAGGGCCGTATACGAGCAGTACTTC.

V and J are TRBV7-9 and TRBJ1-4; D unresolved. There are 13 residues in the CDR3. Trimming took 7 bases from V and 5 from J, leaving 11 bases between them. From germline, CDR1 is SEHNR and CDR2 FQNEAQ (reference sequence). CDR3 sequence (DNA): TGTGCCAGCAACTCGCAACTGAATGAAAAACTGTTTTTT. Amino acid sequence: CASNSQLNEKLFF.

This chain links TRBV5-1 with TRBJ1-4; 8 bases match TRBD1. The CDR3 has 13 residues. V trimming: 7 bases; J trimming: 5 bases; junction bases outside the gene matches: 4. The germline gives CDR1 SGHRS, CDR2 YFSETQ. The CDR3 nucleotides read TGCGCCAGCGGACAGGGAATAAATGAAAAACTGTTTTTT. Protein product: CASGQGINEKLFF.

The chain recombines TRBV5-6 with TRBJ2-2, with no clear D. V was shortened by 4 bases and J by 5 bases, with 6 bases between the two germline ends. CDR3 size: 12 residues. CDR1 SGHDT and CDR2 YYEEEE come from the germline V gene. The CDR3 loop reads CASSPITGELFF. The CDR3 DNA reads TGTGCCAGCAGCCCTATTACCGGGGAGCTGTTTTTT.

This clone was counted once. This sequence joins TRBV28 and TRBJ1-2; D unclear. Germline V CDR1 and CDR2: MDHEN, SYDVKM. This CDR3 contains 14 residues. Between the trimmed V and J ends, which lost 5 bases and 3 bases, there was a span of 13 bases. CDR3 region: CASSLAGSYYGYTF. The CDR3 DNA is TGTGCCAGCAGTCTCGCGGGGAGTTACTATGGCTACACCTTC.

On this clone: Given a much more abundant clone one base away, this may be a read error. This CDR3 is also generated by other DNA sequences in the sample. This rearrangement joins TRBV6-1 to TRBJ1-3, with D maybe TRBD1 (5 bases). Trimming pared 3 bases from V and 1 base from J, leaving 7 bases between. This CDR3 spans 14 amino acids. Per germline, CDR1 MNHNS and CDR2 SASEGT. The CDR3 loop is CASSDGASGNTIYF. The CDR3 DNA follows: TGTGCCAGCAGTGATGGGGCATCTGGAAACACCATATATTTT.

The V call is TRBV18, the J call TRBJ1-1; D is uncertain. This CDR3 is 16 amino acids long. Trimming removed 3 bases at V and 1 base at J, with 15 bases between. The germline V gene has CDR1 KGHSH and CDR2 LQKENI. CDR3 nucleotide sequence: TGTGCCAGCTCACCCTTTAGGCTTGGCGGGAACACTGAAGCTTTCTTT. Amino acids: CASSPFRLGGNTEAFF. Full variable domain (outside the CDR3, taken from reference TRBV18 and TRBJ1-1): NAGVMQNPRHLVRRRGQEARLRCSPMKGHSHVYWYRQLPEEGLKFMVYLQKENIIDESGMPKERFSAEFPKEGPSILRIQQVVRGDSAAYFCASSPFRLGGNTEAFFGQGTRLTVV.

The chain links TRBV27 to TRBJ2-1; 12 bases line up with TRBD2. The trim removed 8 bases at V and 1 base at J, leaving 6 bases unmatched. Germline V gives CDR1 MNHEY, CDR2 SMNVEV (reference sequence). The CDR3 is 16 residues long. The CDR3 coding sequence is TGTGCCAGCCGCAAACTAGCGGGAGGTTCCTACAATGAGCAGTTCTTC. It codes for CASRKLAGGSYNEQFF.

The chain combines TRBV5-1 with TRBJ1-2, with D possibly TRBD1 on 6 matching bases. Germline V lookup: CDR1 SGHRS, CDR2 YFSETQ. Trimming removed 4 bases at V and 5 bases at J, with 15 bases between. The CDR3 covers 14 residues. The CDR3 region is CASSGNRVEYGYTF. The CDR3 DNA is TGCGCCAGCAGCGGAAACAGGGTAGAGTATGGCTACACCTTC.

The chain's CDR3 is CASSLQGATGNTIYF. The CDR3 DNA follows: TGTGCCAGCAGCTTACAGGGGGCCACTGGAAACACCATATATTTT. This chain links TRBV7-3 with TRBJ1-3; 8 bases map to TRBD1. In germline, CDR1 is SGHTA, CDR2 FQGTGA. The CDR3 is 15 residues long. Trimming cost V 2 bases and J 2 bases; bases outside gene matches: 2.

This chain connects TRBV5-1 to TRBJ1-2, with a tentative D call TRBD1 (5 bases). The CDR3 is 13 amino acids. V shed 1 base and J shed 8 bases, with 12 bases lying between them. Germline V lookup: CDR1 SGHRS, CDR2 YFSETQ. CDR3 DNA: TGCGCCAGCAGCTTGTGGCAGGGAATGGGCTACACCTTC. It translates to CASSLWQGMGYTF. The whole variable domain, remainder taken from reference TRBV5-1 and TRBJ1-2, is KAGVTQTPRYLIKTRGQQVTLSCSPISGHRSVSWYQQTPGQGLQFLFEYFSETQRNKGNFPGRFSGRQFSNSRSEMNVSTLELGDSALYLCASSLWQGMGYTFGSGTRLTVV.

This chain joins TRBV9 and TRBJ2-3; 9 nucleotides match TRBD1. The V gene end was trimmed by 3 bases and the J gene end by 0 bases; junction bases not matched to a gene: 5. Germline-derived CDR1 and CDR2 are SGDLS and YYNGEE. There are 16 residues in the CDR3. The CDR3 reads CASSGRTGASTDTQYF. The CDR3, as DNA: TGTGCCAGCAGCGGACGGACAGGGGCTAGCACAGATACGCAGTATTTT.

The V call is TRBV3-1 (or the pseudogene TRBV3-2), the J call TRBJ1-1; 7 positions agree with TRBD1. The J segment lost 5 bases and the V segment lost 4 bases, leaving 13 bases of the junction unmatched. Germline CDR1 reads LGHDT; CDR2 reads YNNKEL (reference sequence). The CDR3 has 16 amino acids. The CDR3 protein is CASSLVLTGKGTEAFF. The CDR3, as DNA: TGTGCCAGCAGCCTCGTCCTGACAGGGAAGGGGACTGAAGCTTTCTTT.

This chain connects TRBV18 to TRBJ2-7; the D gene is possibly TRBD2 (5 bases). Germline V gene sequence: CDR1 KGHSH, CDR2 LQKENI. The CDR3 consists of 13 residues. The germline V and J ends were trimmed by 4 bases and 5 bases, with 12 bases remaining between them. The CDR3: CASSRRGYDEQYF. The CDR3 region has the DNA TGTGCCAGCTCACGCCGAGGGTACGACGAGCAGTACTTC.

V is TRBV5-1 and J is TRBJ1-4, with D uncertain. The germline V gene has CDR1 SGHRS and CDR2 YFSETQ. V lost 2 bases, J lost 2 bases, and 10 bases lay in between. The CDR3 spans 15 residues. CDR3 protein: CASSFSLSTNEKLFF. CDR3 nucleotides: TGCGCCAGCAGCTTCTCCCTTAGTACTAATGAAAAACTGTTTTTT. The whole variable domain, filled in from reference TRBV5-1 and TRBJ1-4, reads KAGVTQTPRYLIKTRGQQVTLSCSPISGHRSVSWYQQTPGQGLQFLFEYFSETQRNKGNFPGRFSGRQFSNSRSEMNVSTLELGDSALYLCASSFSLSTNEKLFFGSGTQLSVL.

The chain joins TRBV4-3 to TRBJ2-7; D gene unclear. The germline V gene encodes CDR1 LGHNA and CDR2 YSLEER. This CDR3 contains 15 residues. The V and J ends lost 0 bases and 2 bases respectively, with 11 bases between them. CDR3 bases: TGCGCCAGCAGCCAAGATAACGACTCAACCTACGAGCAGTACTTC. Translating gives CASSQDNDSTYEQYF.

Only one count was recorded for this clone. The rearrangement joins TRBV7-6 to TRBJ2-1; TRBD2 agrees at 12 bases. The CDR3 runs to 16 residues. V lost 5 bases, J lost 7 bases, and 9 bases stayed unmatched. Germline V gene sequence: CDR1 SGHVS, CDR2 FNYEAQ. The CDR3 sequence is CASSSTSGRSWNEQFF. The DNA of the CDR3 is TGTGCCAGCAGCAGTACTAGCGGGAGGAGTTGGAATGAGCAGTTCTTC. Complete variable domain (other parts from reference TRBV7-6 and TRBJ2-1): GAGVSQSPRYKVTKRGQDVALRCDPISGHVSLYWYRQALGQGPEFLTYFNYEAQQDKSGLPNDRFSAERPEGSISTLTIQRTEQRDSAMYRCASSSTSGRSWNEQFFGPGTRLTVL.

For the CDR3, the DNA is TGCGCCAGCAGGAGACTAGCGGGCCAAGAGACCCAGTACTTC. Its translation: CASRRLAGQETQYF. V and J are TRBV5-1 and TRBJ2-5; the match to TRBD2 covers 10 bases. V was clipped by 5 bases and J by 1 base; unmatched bases: 2. This CDR3 region has 14 residues. Per germline, CDR1 SGHRS and CDR2 YFSETQ.

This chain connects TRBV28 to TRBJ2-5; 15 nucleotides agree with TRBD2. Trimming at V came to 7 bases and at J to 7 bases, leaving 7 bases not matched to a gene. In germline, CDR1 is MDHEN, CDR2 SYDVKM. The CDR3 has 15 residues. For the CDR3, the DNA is TGTGCCAGCACCGACGGGACTAGCGGGAGGCGGACCCAGTACTTC. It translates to CASTDGTSGRRTQYF.

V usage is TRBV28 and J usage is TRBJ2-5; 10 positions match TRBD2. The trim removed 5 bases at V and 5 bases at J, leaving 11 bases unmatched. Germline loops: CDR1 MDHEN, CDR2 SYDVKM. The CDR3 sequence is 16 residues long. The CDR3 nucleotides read TGTGCCAGCAGTCCCGGCTGGCTAGCGGGAGCTGAGACCCAGTACTTC. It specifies CASSPGWLAGAETQYF. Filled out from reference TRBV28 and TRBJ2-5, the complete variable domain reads DVKVTQSSRYLVKRTGEKVFLECVQDMDHENMFWYRQDPGLGLRLIYFSYDVKMKEKGDIPEGYSVSREKKERFSLILESASTNQTSMYLCASSPGWLAGAETQYFGPGTRLLVL.

The chain's CDR3 is CASSIDRNTEAFF. In DNA, the CDR3 is TGTGCCAGCAGCATAGACAGAAACACTGAAGCTTTCTTT. The chain couples TRBV2 to TRBJ1-1; D might be TRBD1 (5 bases). V gave up 6 bases and J gave up 2 bases, with 10 bases separating them. This CDR3 spans 13 amino acids. The germline gives CDR1 SNHLY, CDR2 FYNNEI.

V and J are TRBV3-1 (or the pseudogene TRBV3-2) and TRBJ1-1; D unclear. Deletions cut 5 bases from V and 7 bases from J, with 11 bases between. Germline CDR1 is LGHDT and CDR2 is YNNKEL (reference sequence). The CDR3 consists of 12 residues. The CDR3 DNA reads TGTGCCAGCAGCGCTATCGGGAGTGAAGCTTTCTTT. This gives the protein CASSAIGSEAFF.

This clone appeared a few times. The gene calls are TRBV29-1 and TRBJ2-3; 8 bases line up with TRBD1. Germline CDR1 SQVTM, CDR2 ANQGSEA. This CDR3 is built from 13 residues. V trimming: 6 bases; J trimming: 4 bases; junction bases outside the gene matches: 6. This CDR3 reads CSVKQGGPDTQYF. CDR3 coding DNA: TGCAGCGTCAAACAGGGGGGCCCAGATACGCAGTATTTT.